This passage covers 23 T cell receptor beta chains from one sample sequenced in a study of T cells in Graves' hyperthyroidism and ophthalmopathy. What was amplified from RNA transcripts were TCR beta CDR3 regions. Using the HTBI primer set, a first-round RT-PCR was run on the TCR CDR3. TCRdb passed the multiplex PCR reads through MiXCR, listing each CDR3 protein once. This sample has around 250,000 distinct CDR3 sequences, with approximately 25% found just once. The sample comprised blood. Every receptor here comes from a woman between 35 and 50 years old with Graves' ophthalmopathy.

This clonotype came up many times. The chain links TRBV4-1 to TRBJ1-5; D call uncertain. Trimming removed 1 base at V and 0 bases at J, with 10 bases between. CDR3 length: 16 residues. Germline assignment: CDR1 MGHRA and CDR2 YSYEKL. The CDR3 loop reads CASSQAGTNSNQPQHF. CDR3 bases: TGCGCCAGCAGCCAAGCGGGAACAAATAGCAATCAGCCCCAGCATTTT.

The rearrangement links TRBV10-3 to TRBJ2-5; D not resolved. The germline V gene has CDR1 ENHRY and CDR2 SYGVKD. V was clipped by 2 bases and J by 1 base, with 2 bases between them. The CDR3 length is 12 residues. The CDR3 here is CAISERQETQYF. Written as DNA, the CDR3 is TGTGCCATCAGTGAGCGCCAAGAGACCCAGTACTTC.

Concerning this clonotype itself: A much larger clone lies one base from this, so it may be a read error. CDR3 nucleotides: TGTGTCAGCAGTTCAACAGGGGCCTCTGGAAACACCATATATTTT. Translated, it gives CVSSSTGASGNTIYF. The rearrangement links TRBV27 to TRBJ1-3; TRBD1 agrees at 7 bases. Per germline, CDR1 MNHEY and CDR2 SMNVEV (reference sequence). The CDR3 spans 15 residues.

Ten or more counts support this clonotype. This rearrangement joins TRBV10-3 to TRBJ2-2; 8 bases align to TRBD2. V lost 3 bases and J lost 5; bases outside the gene matches: 14. CDR1 is ENHRY and CDR2 is SYGVKD in the germline V gene. The CDR3 loop spans 18 amino acids. This CDR3 reads CAISDLRAAGDRTGELFF. The CDR3, as DNA: TGTGCCATCAGTGATCTTAGGGCAGCGGGAGACCGTACCGGGGAGCTGTTTTTT.

This clonotype was seen ten or more times. V and J are TRBV7-2 and TRBJ1-6, with a weak D call TRBD1 (5 bases). CDR1 and CDR2 from the germline V gene are SGHTA and FQGNSA. The V gene lost 2 bases and the J gene lost 7 bases, with 9 bases spanning the gap. The CDR3 runs to 14 residues. The CDR3 is CASSLTGANSPLHF. In DNA form, the CDR3 reads TGTGCCAGCAGCTTAACAGGAGCAAATTCACCCCTCCACTTT.

This clonotype has ten or more counts. The chain links TRBV28 to TRBJ2-7; D unresolved. The length of the CDR3 is 12 residues. CDR1 is MDHEN, CDR2 SYDVKM, per germline. V was pared by 3 bases and J by 7 bases, with 10 bases between. CDR3 nucleotides: TGTGCCAGCAGTTTCCAGACCCGGGAGCAGTACTTC. Its protein product is CASSFQTREQYF. Full variable domain (remainder filled in from reference TRBV28 and TRBJ2-7): DVKVTQSSRYLVKRTGEKVFLECVQDMDHENMFWYRQDPGLGLRLIYFSYDVKMKEKGDIPEGYSVSREKKERFSLILESASTNQTSMYLCASSFQTREQYFGPGTRLTVT.

J is TRBJ2-7 and V is TRBV6-1; 7 bases line up with TRBD1. There are 14 residues in the CDR3. The V segment lost 6 bases and the J segment 6 bases; nucleotides outside the gene matches: 11. In germline, CDR1 is MNHNS, CDR2 SASEGT. CDR3 nucleotide sequence: TGTGCCAGCAGCGAGACAGGGTCCCATCGCGAGCAGTACTTC. Residues: CASSETGSHREQYF.

The chain recombines TRBV28 with TRBJ2-2; possible D gene TRBD2, 5 bases. This CDR3 contains 15 residues. Germline loops: CDR1 MDHEN, CDR2 SYDVKM. Trimming stripped 8 bases from V and 3 bases from J, with 16 bases between. CDR3 sequence: CASGGRRRYTGELFF. The CDR3 DNA reads as TGTGCCAGCGGAGGTAGAAGGCGTTACACCGGGGAGCTGTTTTTT.

This clonotype has at least ten counts. The V gene is TRBV29-1, the J gene TRBJ2-2; 7 nucleotides match TRBD2. V shed 4 bases, J shed 5 bases, and the junction held 10 bases outside the gene matches. The CDR3 consists of 15 residues. Germline values: CDR1 SQVTM, CDR2 ANQGSEA. CDR3 coding DNA: TGCAGCGTTGTGGCTAGCGGAACAAAAACCGGGGAGCTGTTTTTT. Encoded protein: CSVVASGTKTGELFF.

There are many counts of this clonotype. V is TRBV12-3 or TRBV12-4 and J is TRBJ2-7, with D possibly being TRBD1 (6 bases). CDR3 length: 13 residues. V was cut by 6 bases and J by 3 bases, with 12 bases left in between. CDR3 region: CASSGTLFYEQYF. The CDR3 DNA follows: TGTGCCAGCAGCGGGACATTATTCTACGAGCAGTACTTC.

This chain connects TRBV28 to TRBJ1-1; 7 bases line up with TRBD1. There are 16 residues in the CDR3. Germline CDR1 is MDHEN and CDR2 is SYDVKM. V dropped 7 bases and J dropped 4; count of bases not matched to a gene: 15. The CDR3 DNA reads as TGTGCCAGCACACCCTTTAAAGGGGGCGCGATCACTGAAGCTTTCTTT. Translation: CASTPFKGGAITEAFF. The full variable domain, with the rest looked up from reference TRBV28 and TRBJ1-1, is DVKVTQSSRYLVKRTGEKVFLECVQDMDHENMFWYRQDPGLGLRLIYFSYDVKMKEKGDIPEGYSVSREKKERFSLILESASTNQTSMYLCASTPFKGGAITEAFFGQGTRLTVV.

This clonotype was seen at least ten times. The CDR3 nucleotides read TGTGCCTGGAGTGATGACAACTACGAGCAGTACTTC. Protein product: CAWSDDNYEQYF. The chain couples TRBV30 to TRBJ2-7, with D unresolved. From germline, CDR1 is GTSNPN and CDR2 SVGIG (reference sequence). Trimming stripped 1 base from V and 3 bases from J, with 7 bases between. The CDR3 consists of 12 residues.

This clonotype was counted ten times or more. The chain couples TRBV24-1 to TRBJ2-2, with 8 bases aligning to TRBD2. Germline CDR1 and CDR2: KGHDR and SFDVKD. After removal of 3 bases from V and 2 bases from J, the junction contained 4 bases not matched to a gene. The CDR3 length is 16 residues. This chain's CDR3 is CATSDRLAGNTGELFF. In DNA, the CDR3 is TGTGCCACCAGTGATCGATTAGCGGGAAACACCGGGGAGCTGTTTTTT.

This clonotype was seen many times. CDR3: CSATHQETQYF. As DNA, the CDR3 is TGCAGTGCTACCCACCAAGAGACCCAGTACTTC. This chain connects TRBV20-1 to TRBJ2-5; D is unresolved. Trimming shortened V by 4 bases and J by 0 bases, and 3 bases separated the two germline ends. CDR1 is DFQATT, CDR2 SNEGSKA, per germline (reference sequence). This CDR3 has 11 residues.

Ten or more counts support this clonotype. V and J are TRBV4-2 and TRBJ1-5; D not resolved. CDR1 is LGHNA and CDR2 is YNFKEQ in the germline V gene. CDR3 length: 15 amino acids. V dropped 0 bases and J dropped 0 bases, with 6 bases sitting between them. The chain's CDR3 is CASSQDTASNQPQHF. The CDR3 nucleotides are TGTGCCAGCAGCCAAGATACGGCTAGCAATCAGCCCCAGCATTTT.

This clonotype was detected ten times or more. The V call is TRBV9, the J call TRBJ1-1; weak D call: TRBD1 (5 bases). CDR1 is SGDLS, CDR2 YYNGEE, per germline. The V gene lost 4 bases and the J gene lost 8 bases, with 12 bases spanning the gap. The CDR3 extends over 12 amino acids. CDR3 in amino acids: CASSPDSREAFF. CDR3 in DNA: TGTGCCAGCAGCCCCGACAGCAGAGAAGCTTTCTTT.

In its sample, this clonotype was seen many times. The rearrangement uses TRBV20-1 and TRBJ2-7, with 8 bases lining up with TRBD2. V dropped 4 bases and J dropped 3; count of bases not matched to a gene: 5. CDR3 length: 13 amino acids. CDR1 DFQATT and CDR2 SNEGSKA come from the germline V gene (reference sequence). The CDR3 sequence: CSATGTRNYEQYF. CDR3 bases: TGCAGTGCTACCGGGACTAGGAACTACGAGCAGTACTTC.

This clonotype was picked up many times. The rearrangement joins TRBV20-1 to TRBJ1-1; D call uncertain. CDR1 and CDR2 from the germline V gene are DFQATT and SNEGSKA (reference sequence). This CDR3 region has 13 residues. Trimming pared 6 bases from V and 3 bases from J, leaving 14 bases between. The CDR3 nucleotides read TGCAGTGCCGAGGGAGGCGGGGACACTGAAGCTTTCTTT. Translated: CSAEGGGDTEAFF.

This clonotype was seen ten or more times. CDR3 region: CAISESNMNYGYTF. CDR3 DNA sequence: TGTGCCATCAGTGAGTCGAACATGAACTATGGCTACACCTTC. This chain connects TRBV10-3 to TRBJ1-2, with D unclear. V lost 0 bases and J 2 bases, leaving 7 bases between the germline ends. CDR3 size: 14 residues. Germline CDR1 reads ENHRY; CDR2 reads SYGVKD.

This clonotype was found many times. This chain uses TRBV12-3 or TRBV12-4 with TRBJ2-7, with 9 bases matching TRBD1. The CDR3 is made up of 12 amino acids. Trimming removed 10 bases from V and 6 bases from J; junction bases left unmatched: 7. The CDR3 spells CATTGGTSEQYF. The CDR3 region has the DNA TGTGCCACTACAGGGGGCACGAGCGAGCAGTACTTC.

In the case of this clonotype: This may arise from a read error, as a much more abundant clone is one base away. The chain employs TRBV11-1 and TRBJ2-3; D is possibly TRBD2 (5 bases). The V gene's germline CDR1 is SGHAT and CDR2 FQDESV (reference sequence). This CDR3 is 16 amino acids long. This CDR3 is CASILFPLASTDTQYF. The CDR3, as DNA: TGTGCCAGCATCTTATTCCCGCTAGCTAGCACAGATACGCAGTATTTT.

This chain connects TRBV6-5 to TRBJ2-5; D is possibly TRBD1 or TRBD2 (5 bases each). Germline V gene data show CDR1 as MNHEY and CDR2 as SVGAGI. CDR3 length equals 17 residues. V gave up 2 bases and J gave up 0 bases, with 16 bases separating them. CDR3 in DNA: TGTGCCAGCAGTTACGGGCAGGGAGTTGGGAACCAAGAGACCCAGTACTTC. Protein product: CASSYGQGVGNQETQYF.

In this sample, this clonotype turned up many times. The rearrangement uses TRBV28 and TRBJ1-2, with 9 bases aligning to TRBD1. After removal of 7 bases from V and 6 bases from J, the junction contained 6 bases not matched to a gene. Germline loops: CDR1 MDHEN, CDR2 SYDVKM. The CDR3 contains 13 residues. CDR3 sequence reads: CASKVQGADGYTF. In nucleotides, the CDR3 is TGTGCCAGCAAAGTACAGGGGGCAGATGGCTACACCTTC.